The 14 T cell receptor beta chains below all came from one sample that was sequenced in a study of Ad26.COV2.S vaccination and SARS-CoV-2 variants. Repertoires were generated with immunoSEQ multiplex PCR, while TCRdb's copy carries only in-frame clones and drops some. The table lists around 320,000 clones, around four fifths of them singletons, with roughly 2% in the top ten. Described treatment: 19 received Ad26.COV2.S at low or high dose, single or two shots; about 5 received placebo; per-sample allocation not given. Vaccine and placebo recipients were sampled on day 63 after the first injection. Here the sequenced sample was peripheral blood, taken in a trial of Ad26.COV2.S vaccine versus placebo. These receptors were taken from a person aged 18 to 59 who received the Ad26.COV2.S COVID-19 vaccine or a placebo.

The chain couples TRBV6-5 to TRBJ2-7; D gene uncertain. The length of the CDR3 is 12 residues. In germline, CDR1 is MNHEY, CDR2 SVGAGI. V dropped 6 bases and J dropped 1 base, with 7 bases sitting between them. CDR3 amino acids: CASRTASYEQYF. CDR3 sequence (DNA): TGTGCCAGCAGGACGGCTTCCTACGAGCAGTACTTC.

CDR3: CASSLVWQAEGYF. DNA of the CDR3: TGTGCCAGCAGCTTAGTTTGGCAGGCCGAGGGGTACTTC. V is TRBV11-2 and J is TRBJ2-7, with D possibly being TRBD2 (5 bases). The CDR3 spans 13 residues. With 1 base removed from V and 12 bases from J, the gap between germline ends came to 16 bases. The germline CDR1 and CDR2 sequences are SGHAT and FQNNGV.

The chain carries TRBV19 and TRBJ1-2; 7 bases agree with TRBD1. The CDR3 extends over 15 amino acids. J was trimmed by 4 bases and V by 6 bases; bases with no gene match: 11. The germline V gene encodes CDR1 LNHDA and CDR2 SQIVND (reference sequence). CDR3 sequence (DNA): TGTGCCAGTAGCAGCCAGGGGGTAACCATCTATGGCTACACCTTC. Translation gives CASSSQGVTIYGYTF. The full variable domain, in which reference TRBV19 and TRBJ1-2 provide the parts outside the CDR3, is DGGITQSPKYLFRKEGQNVTLSCEQNLNHDAMYWYRQDPGQGLRLIYYSQIVNDFQKGDIAEGYSVSREKKESFPLTVTSAQKNPTAFYLCASSSQGVTIYGYTFGSGTRLTVV.

The CDR3 here is CASSPPGGLQETQYF. CDR3 DNA sequence: TGTGCCAGCTCACCACCCGGGGGCCTCCAAGAGACCCAGTACTTC. The rearrangement joins TRBV18 to TRBJ2-5; either TRBD1 or TRBD2 may supply D (6 bases each). V dropped 0 bases and J dropped 1 base, with 9 bases sitting between them. The CDR3 loop spans 15 amino acids. CDR1 and CDR2 from the germline V gene are KGHSH and LQKENI.

The CDR3 sequence: CASSAIPLGGPYNEQFF. The CDR3 nucleotides read TGTGCCAGCAGCGCCATCCCTCTTGGGGGGCCATACAATGAGCAGTTCTTC. V is TRBV9 and J is TRBJ2-1; D may correspond to TRBD1 or TRBD2 (6 bases each). Trimming took off 3 bases at V and 4 bases at J, with 20 bases between the two ends. The CDR3 has 17 residues. Germline V CDR1 and CDR2: SGDLS, YYNGEE.

CDR3: CASSPDRGLIIGQETQYF. Here the CDR3 DNA reads TGTGCCAGCTCGCCGGACAGGGGGCTCATCATCGGGCAAGAGACCCAGTACTTC. This chain links TRBV18 with TRBJ2-5, with 11 bases that match TRBD1. This CDR3 is built from 18 residues. Germline CDR1 KGHSH, CDR2 LQKENI. V shed 6 bases and J 2 bases; nucleotides not matched to a gene: 14.

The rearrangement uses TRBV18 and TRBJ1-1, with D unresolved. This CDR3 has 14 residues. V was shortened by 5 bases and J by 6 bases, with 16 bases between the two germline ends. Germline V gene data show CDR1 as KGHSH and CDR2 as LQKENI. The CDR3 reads CASSSQGRVAEAFF. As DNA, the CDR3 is TGTGCCAGCTCATCACAAGGACGGGTGGCTGAAGCTTTCTTT.

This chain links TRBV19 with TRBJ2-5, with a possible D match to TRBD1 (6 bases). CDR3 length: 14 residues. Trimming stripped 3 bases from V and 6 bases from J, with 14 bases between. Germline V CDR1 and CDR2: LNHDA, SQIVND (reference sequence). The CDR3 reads CASSIPGGGQTQYF. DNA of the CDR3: TGTGCCAGTAGTATTCCTGGGGGCGGTCAGACCCAGTACTTC.

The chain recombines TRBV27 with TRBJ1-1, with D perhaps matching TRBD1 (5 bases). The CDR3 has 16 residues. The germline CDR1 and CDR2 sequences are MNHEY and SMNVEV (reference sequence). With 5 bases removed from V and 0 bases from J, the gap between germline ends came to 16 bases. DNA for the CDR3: TGTGCCAGCAGTCCTTACGGGACGGGGATGAACACTGAAGCTTTCTTT. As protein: CASSPYGTGMNTEAFF.

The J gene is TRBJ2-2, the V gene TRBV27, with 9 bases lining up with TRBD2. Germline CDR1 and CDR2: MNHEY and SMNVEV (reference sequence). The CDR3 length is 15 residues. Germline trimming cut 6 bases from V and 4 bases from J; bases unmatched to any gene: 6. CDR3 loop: CASSPSGGRTGELFF. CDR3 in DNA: TGTGCCAGCAGCCCGAGCGGGGGGCGCACCGGGGAGCTGTTTTTT.

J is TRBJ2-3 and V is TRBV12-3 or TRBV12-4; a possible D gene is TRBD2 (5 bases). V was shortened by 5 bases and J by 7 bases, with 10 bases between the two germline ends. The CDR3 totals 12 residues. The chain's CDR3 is CASSPTRYTQYF. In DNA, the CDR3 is TGTGCCAGCAGTCCAACTAGATATACGCAGTATTTT.

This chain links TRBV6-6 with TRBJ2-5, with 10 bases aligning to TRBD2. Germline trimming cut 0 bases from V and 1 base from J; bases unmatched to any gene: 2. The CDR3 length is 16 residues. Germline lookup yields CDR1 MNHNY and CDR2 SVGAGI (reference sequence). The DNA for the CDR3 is TGTGCCAGCAGTTACTCTGCTAGCGGGGGCCAAGAGACCCAGTACTTC. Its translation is CASSYSASGGQETQYF.

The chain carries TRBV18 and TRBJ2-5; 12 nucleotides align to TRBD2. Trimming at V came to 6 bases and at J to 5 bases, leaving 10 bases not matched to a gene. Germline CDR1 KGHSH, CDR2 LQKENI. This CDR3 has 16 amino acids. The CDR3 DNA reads TGTGCCAGCTCTTTACCTGGACTAGCGGGGATGGAGACCCAGTACTTC. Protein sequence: CASSLPGLAGMETQYF. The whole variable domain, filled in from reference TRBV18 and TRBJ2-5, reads NAGVMQNPRHLVRRRGQEARLRCSPMKGHSHVYWYRQLPEEGLKFMVYLQKENIIDESGMPKERFSAEFPKEGPSILRIQQVVRGDSAAYFCASSLPGLAGMETQYFGPGTRLLVL.

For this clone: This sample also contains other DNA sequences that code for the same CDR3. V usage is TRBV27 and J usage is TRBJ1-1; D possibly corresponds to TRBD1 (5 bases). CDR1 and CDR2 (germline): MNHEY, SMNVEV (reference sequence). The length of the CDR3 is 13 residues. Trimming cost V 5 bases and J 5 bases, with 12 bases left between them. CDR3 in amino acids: CASSPGTGTEAFF. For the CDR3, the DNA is TGTGCCAGCAGTCCGGGGACGGGGACTGAAGCTTTCTTT.